The present entry profiles one TCR beta chain with its context. This sample stems from a study of blood T cell repertoires in COVID-19. Sequencing used immunoSEQ multiplex PCR; TCRdb keeps in-frame clones, though not all of them. The sample yields 200,000 to 300,000 clones, more than 75% seen once. Sequencing was done on a sample of peripheral blood. The TCR was taken from an elderly woman with COVID-19, enrolled during active disease.

In nucleotides, the CDR3 is TGTGCCAGTAGTCTCGGACTAGCGGGGGCCGTCACCGGGGAGCTGTTTTTT. It yields the protein CASSLGLAGAVTGELFF. The chain combines TRBV19 with TRBJ2-2, with 13 bases aligning to TRBD2. Germline-derived CDR1 and CDR2 are LNHDA and SQIVND (reference sequence). The CDR3 contains 17 residues. With V trimmed by 5 bases and J by 4 bases, 7 bases remained unmatched.